The 18 T cell receptor beta chains listed next were all sequenced from one sample in a study of radiotherapy plus CTLA-4 blockade in lung cancer. The data were produced by immunoSEQ multiplex PCR, yet TCRdb's version contains in-frame clones alone and is incomplete. Of about 67,000 clones listed, approximately 76% are singletons. Material: peripheral blood, obtained from a patient treated with radiotherapy plus ipilimumab. The receptor source for this set is a human donor with non-small cell lung cancer whose response to radiotherapy plus ipilimumab could not be evaluated. Some clones in this sample may be carry-over from other donors' samples.

This chain connects TRBV9 to TRBJ1-1; 7 bases line up with TRBD1. The germline CDR1 and CDR2 sequences are SGDLS and YYNGEE. The CDR3 sequence is 19 residues long. With V trimmed by 4 bases and J by 0 bases, 18 bases remained unmatched. The CDR3 here is CASSPDRDPMVPMNTEAFF. CDR3 coding DNA: TGTGCCAGCAGCCCCGACAGGGACCCCATGGTCCCCATGAACACTGAAGCTTTCTTT.

The genes are TRBV7-2 and TRBJ2-3; D gene ambiguous. This CDR3 is 17 amino acids long. V was shortened by 1 base and J by 4 bases, with 18 bases between the two germline ends. Germline CDR1 reads SGHTA; CDR2 reads FQGNSA. CDR3: CASSLVWAPRSADTQYF. Here the CDR3 DNA reads TGTGCCAGCAGCTTAGTATGGGCCCCCCGATCGGCAGATACGCAGTATTTT.

The chain is built from TRBV7-9 and TRBJ1-1, with 8 positions matching TRBD1. V trimming: 7 bases; J trimming: 6 bases; junction bases outside the gene matches: 16. The CDR3 runs to 16 residues. Germline V gene sequence: CDR1 SEHNR, CDR2 FQNEAQ (reference sequence). The CDR3 spells CASTNILYSGGAEAFF. Here the CDR3 DNA reads TGTGCCAGCACTAATATACTCTACTCAGGGGGCGCTGAAGCTTTCTTT.

This clone was seen more than once but under ten times. The V call is TRBV28, the J call TRBJ1-4; 7 bases agree with TRBD1. After removal of 6 bases from V and 8 bases from J, the junction contained 9 bases not matched to a gene. Germline loops: CDR1 MDHEN, CDR2 SYDVKM. This CDR3 is built from 14 residues. The CDR3 DNA sequence: TGTGCCAGCAGCTCGACAGGGTTGGGCGAAAAACTGTTTTTT. Translated: CASSSTGLGEKLFF.

A few counts support this clone. The rearrangement links TRBV19 to TRBJ1-5, with 7 bases aligning to TRBD1. Germline lookup yields CDR1 LNHDA and CDR2 SQIVND (reference sequence). The trim removed 7 bases at V and 1 base at J, leaving 7 bases unmatched. This CDR3 has 15 amino acids. In nucleotides, the CDR3 is TGTGCCAGTAACGCAGGGGGGTTGAGCAATCAGCCCCAGCATTTT. Translated: CASNAGGLSNQPQHF.

This clone was counted a few times. The V and J genes are TRBV6-5 and TRBJ2-1; the D gene is possibly TRBD1 (6 bases). V was pared by 4 bases and J by 10 bases, with 8 bases between. Germline CDR1 reads MNHEY; CDR2 reads SVGAGI. The CDR3 loop spans 11 amino acids. CDR3 protein: CASSFGQEQFF. Here the CDR3 DNA reads TGTGCCAGCAGTTTCGGACAGGAGCAGTTCTTC.

This clone was detected only once. V and J are TRBV28 and TRBJ1-1, with D perhaps TRBD1 (6 bases). Trimming left V 2 bases short and J 3 bases short, with 31 bases between. The germline V gene encodes CDR1 MDHEN and CDR2 SYDVKM. This CDR3 is built from 21 residues. In DNA form, the CDR3 reads TGTGCCAGCAGTTTAGGGGCATCCTCGGGCACCTGGATGGGGGCGGACACTGAAGCTTTCTTT. It translates to CASSLGASSGTWMGADTEAFF.

The rearrangement uses TRBV5-4 and TRBJ2-2, with 7 bases lining up with TRBD1. Germline V lookup: CDR1 SGHNT, CDR2 YYREEE (reference sequence). The ends lost 3 bases at V and 1 base at J; junction bases unmatched: 6. There are 16 residues in the CDR3. The CDR3 nucleotides read TGTGCCAGCAGCTGGGGTACAGGGGTGAACACCGGGGAGCTGTTTTTT. Protein: CASSWGTGVNTGELFF.

This clone was found once. This chain's CDR3 is CASRGGTGNEAFF. The CDR3 region has the DNA TGTGCCAGCAGGGGGGGGACAGGTAATGAAGCTTTCTTT. The rearrangement uses TRBV28 and TRBJ1-1; TRBD1 matches at 8 bases. This CDR3 has 13 amino acids. Per the germline V gene, CDR1 is MDHEN and CDR2 is SYDVKM. V lost 6 bases to trimming and J lost 7 bases; unmatched junction nucleotides: 7. The full variable domain, in which reference TRBV28 and TRBJ1-1 provide the parts outside the CDR3, is DVKVTQSSRYLVKRTGEKVFLECVQDMDHENMFWYRQDPGLGLRLIYFSYDVKMKEKGDIPEGYSVSREKKERFSLILESASTNQTSMYLCASRGGTGNEAFFGQGTRLTVV.

This chain connects TRBV6-1 to TRBJ2-7; 9 nucleotides line up with TRBD1. The germline V gene encodes CDR1 MNHNS and CDR2 SASEGT. V lost 6 bases to trimming and J lost 3 bases; unmatched junction nucleotides: 9. CDR3 length: 15 residues. The CDR3: CASSHSGTGYYEQYF. CDR3 bases: TGTGCCAGCAGCCATTCCGGGACAGGGTACTACGAGCAGTACTTC.

A remark on this clone: This specimen includes other DNA sequences encoding the same CDR3. The gene calls are TRBV5-1 and TRBJ1-6, with TRBD1 as a possible D gene (5 bases). CDR3 length: 14 amino acids. The V and J ends lost 0 bases and 7 bases respectively, with 8 bases between them. The germline V gene has CDR1 SGHRS and CDR2 YFSETQ. CDR3 DNA sequence: TGCGCCAGCAGCTTGGCCGGGGGGAATTCACCCCTCCACTTT. It translates to CASSLAGGNSPLHF.

The CDR3 reads CASSQDENESTGELFF. The CDR3 nucleotides are TGCGCCAGCAGCCAAGATGAGAATGAGAGCACCGGGGAGCTGTTTTTT. The chain recombines TRBV4-3 with TRBJ2-2; D unresolved. V was pared by 0 bases and J by 4 bases, with 12 bases between. The germline V gene has CDR1 LGHNA and CDR2 YSLEER. The CDR3 runs to 16 residues.

The CDR3 coding sequence is TGTGCCTCTTTGAGCGACGAGACCCAGTACTTC. It yields the protein CASLSDETQYF. V gene TRBV10-3 combines with J gene TRBJ2-5, with D uncertain. Germline V gene lookup returns CDR1 ENHRY and CDR2 SYGVKD. V lost 11 bases, J lost 5 bases, and 12 bases lay in between. The CDR3 runs 11 residues.

The CDR3 region has the DNA TGTGCCAGCAGTCAGTACCTTCAAGACAATGAGCAGTTCTTC. Translated: CASSQYLQDNEQFF. V gene TRBV6-5 combines with J gene TRBJ2-1; D remains ambiguous. The CDR3 has 14 residues. Trimming removed 5 bases at V and 5 bases at J, with 13 bases between. Germline assignment: CDR1 MNHEY and CDR2 SVGAGI.

The chain joins TRBV5-4 to TRBJ2-1; 10 positions match TRBD2. CDR3 length: 15 amino acids. With V trimmed by 2 bases and J by 4 bases, 3 bases remained unmatched. Germline assignment: CDR1 SGHNT and CDR2 YYREEE (reference sequence). CDR3 DNA sequence: TGTGCCAGCAGCTTTAGCGGGGGGCTATACAATGAGCAGTTCTTC. This encodes CASSFSGGLYNEQFF.

This chain connects TRBV4-3 to TRBJ2-5, with D maybe TRBD2 (6 bases). Germline V gives CDR1 LGHNA, CDR2 YSLEER. With 4 bases removed from V and 2 bases from J, the gap between germline ends came to 14 bases. The CDR3 has 15 amino acids. The CDR3 protein is CASSPAGSGQETQYF. DNA of the CDR3: TGCGCCAGCAGCCCTGCGGGTAGCGGACAAGAGACCCAGTACTTC.

The chain has TRBV4-1 and TRBJ1-1; a possible D gene is TRBD1 (5 bases). The CDR3 has 15 residues. V shed 0 bases and J shed 5 bases, with 13 bases lying between them. Germline V gives CDR1 MGHRA, CDR2 YSYEKL. The CDR3 region has the DNA TGCGCCAGCAGCCAAGACTGGCGGCAGGGTACTGAAGCTTTCTTT. It yields the protein CASSQDWRQGTEAFF.

The chain links TRBV27 to TRBJ1-5, with 12 bases identical to TRBD1. Trimming removed 4 bases from V and 7 bases from J; junction bases left unmatched: 11. The CDR3 runs 17 residues. Germline lookup yields CDR1 MNHEY and CDR2 SMNVEV (reference sequence). CDR3 region: CASSSTGTGGFGQPQHF. Written as DNA, the CDR3 is TGTGCCAGCAGTTCTACCGGGACAGGGGGCTTCGGGCAGCCCCAGCATTTT.